This T cell receptor (beta chain) was retrieved from a study of CD8 T cells in Susac syndrome. The V gene's germline CDR1 is ENHRY and CDR2 SYGVKD. CDR3 length: 14 residues. Trimming removed 3 bases at V and 5 bases at J, with 11 bases between. cDNA came from approximately 0.5 to 1 ug RNA primed by random hexamers. TCR beta CDR3 was amplified by immunoSEQ covering 54 Vbeta and 13 Jbeta. TCRdb reprocessed the immunoSEQ multiplex PCR reads via MiXCR and lists one record per CDR3 protein. Among hundreds of thousands of distinct CDR3 sequences listed, about 85% were seen once. The authors sequenced TCR beta from blood CD8+ and CD4+ T cells.

Sequencing used CD8+ T cells from PBMCs. The rearrangement uses TRBV10-3 and TRBJ2-1; D gene ambiguous. The TCR originated in a human donor with multiple sclerosis. The CDR3, as DNA: TGTGCCATCAGTGATCCTATTACGCACAATGAGCAGTTCTTC. This encodes CAISDPITHNEQFF.